Judged by abundance, the clone carrying this TCR beta chain is medium-sized (0.01 to 0.1%). Each CDR3 protein is one row after TCRdb ran MiXCR on the RT-PCR reads. Here the sample spans roughly 800 distinct CDR3 sequences, 1.5% to 2.5% being singletons. This specimen comes from a study of patients and donors after allogeneic stem cell transplantation. The receptor was isolated from a human donor who was either an allogeneic HSCT recipient or a stem cell or donor lymphocyte infusion donor (not recorded which). It is not recorded whose cells these are; they may come from a transplant donor. The source material was blood, either unsorted or a sorted T cell fraction (not recorded which).

CDR3 bases: TGCGCCAGCAGCTTGTTAACCGGGGAGCTGTTTTTT. Protein: CASSLLTGELFF. The chain joins TRBV5-1 to TRBJ2-2; D remains ambiguous. V was pared by 1 base and J by 5 bases, with 3 bases between. The germline CDR1 and CDR2 sequences are SGHRS and YFSETQ. The CDR3 is 12 residues long.